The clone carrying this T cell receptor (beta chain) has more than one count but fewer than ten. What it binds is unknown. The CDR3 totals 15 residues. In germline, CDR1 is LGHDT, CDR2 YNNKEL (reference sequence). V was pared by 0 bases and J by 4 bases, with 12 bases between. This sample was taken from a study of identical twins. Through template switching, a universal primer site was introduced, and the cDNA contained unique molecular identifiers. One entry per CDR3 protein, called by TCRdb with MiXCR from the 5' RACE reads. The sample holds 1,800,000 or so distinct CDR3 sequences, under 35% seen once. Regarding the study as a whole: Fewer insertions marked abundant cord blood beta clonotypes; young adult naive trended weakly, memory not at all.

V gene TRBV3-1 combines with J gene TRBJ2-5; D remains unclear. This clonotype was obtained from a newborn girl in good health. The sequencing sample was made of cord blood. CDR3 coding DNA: TGTGCCAGCAGCCAAGAAGGCGGTCTAGGAGAGACCCAGTACTTC. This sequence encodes CASSQEGGLGETQYF.